These 10 T cell receptor beta chains originate from one sample sequenced in a study of PD-L1 blockade in urothelial cancer. Assay used: immunoSEQ multiplex PCR; TCRdb lists only in-frame clones, some missing. Here the sample spans around 68,000 clones, 75% to 85% being singletons. The time point here: pretreatment peripheral blood. This specimen consisted of PBMCs, obtained around atezolizumab (anti-PD-L1) treatment. Every receptor here comes from a man in his 70s with urothelial cancer.

V gene TRBV6-6 combines with J gene TRBJ1-1, with D perhaps TRBD1 (5 bases). V shed 7 bases and J shed 5 bases, with 14 bases lying between them. The CDR3 extends over 13 amino acids. CDR1 MNHNY and CDR2 SVGAGI come from the germline V gene (reference sequence). CDR3 nucleotide sequence: TGTGCCAGCACTCCCGTAGGGGCTACTGAAGCTTTCTTT. Translating gives CASTPVGATEAFF.

The rearrangement joins TRBV19 to TRBJ2-2, with 10 bases lining up with TRBD2. CDR1 is LNHDA and CDR2 is SQIVND in the germline V gene (reference sequence). V was clipped by 0 bases and J by 3 bases; unmatched bases: 7. The CDR3 runs 18 residues. The CDR3 loop is CASSIDLWGTSDTGELFF. The DNA of the CDR3 is TGTGCCAGTAGTATAGATCTCTGGGGGACTAGCGACACCGGGGAGCTGTTTTTT.

The CDR3 nucleotides read TGTGCCAGCAGCCCCGGGGAAACGGTTAACACTGAAGCTTTCTTT. Translation gives CASSPGETVNTEAFF. The chain couples TRBV5-8 to TRBJ1-1; D gene uncertain. The germline gives CDR1 SGHTS, CDR2 YDEGEE. This CDR3 has 15 residues. Trimming left V 4 bases short and J 2 bases short, with 15 bases between. Complete variable domain (other parts from reference TRBV5-8 and TRBJ1-1): EAGVTQSPTHLIKTRGQQATLRCSPISGHTSVYWYQQALGLGLQFLLWYDEGEERNRGNFPPRFSGRQFPNYSSELNVNALELEDSALYLCASSPGETVNTEAFFGQGTRLTVV.

V and J are TRBV4-1 and TRBJ1-2, with unresolved D. The germline V gene encodes CDR1 MGHRA and CDR2 YSYEKL. V was pared by 5 bases and J by 0 bases, with 13 bases between. The CDR3 spans 15 residues. CDR3 bases: TGCGCCAGCAGCTCAACGTGGGCAGCTAACTATGGCTACACCTTC. It specifies CASSSTWAANYGYTF.

V gene TRBV7-9 combines with J gene TRBJ2-1; D may be TRBD2 (5 bases). V was cut by 5 bases and J by 7 bases, with 9 bases left in between. CDR1 and CDR2 (germline): SEHNR, FQNEAQ (reference sequence). This CDR3 has 12 amino acids. In nucleotides, the CDR3 is TGTGCCAGCAGCGCTTCGGGGAATGAGCAGTTCTTC. This encodes CASSASGNEQFF.

This clone was recorded only once. V and J are TRBV27 and TRBJ1-2; weak D call: TRBD1 (6 bases). The CDR3 contains 14 residues. Trimming removed 4 bases at V and 2 bases at J, with 11 bases between. Per germline, CDR1 MNHEY and CDR2 SMNVEV (reference sequence). CDR3 DNA sequence: TGTGCCAGCAGTTCAGGGGTGTTCAACTATGGCTACACCTTC. Translated: CASSSGVFNYGYTF.

The rearrangement uses TRBV6-1 and TRBJ1-2; D possibly corresponds to TRBD1 (6 bases). The CDR3 is made up of 14 amino acids. Between the trimmed V and J ends, which lost 0 bases and 7 bases, there was a span of 12 bases. Germline assignment: CDR1 MNHNS and CDR2 SASEGT. CDR3: CASSEAQGSAGYTF. The CDR3, as DNA: TGTGCCAGCAGTGAAGCGCAGGGGTCGGCTGGCTACACCTTC.

V is TRBV11-3 and J is TRBJ2-7, with D hard to call. The ends were cut back, 2 bases at V and 3 bases at J, with 11 bases in the middle. The CDR3 loop spans 14 amino acids. The V gene's germline CDR1 is SGHNT and CDR2 YENEEA. CDR3 in amino acids: CASSLSRNSYEQYF. DNA of the CDR3: TGTGCCAGCAGCTTATCCAGAAACAGCTACGAGCAGTACTTC. The full variable domain, its missing parts supplied by reference TRBV11-3 and TRBJ2-7, is EAGVVQSPRYKIIEKKQPVAFWCNPISGHNTLYWYLQNLGQGPELLIRYENEEAVDDSQLPKDRFSAERLKGVDSTLKIQPAELGDSAVYLCASSLSRNSYEQYFGPGTRLTVT.

V is TRBV5-4 and J is TRBJ2-2; perhaps TRBD1 as D (6 bases). The germline V gene has CDR1 SGHNT and CDR2 YYREEE (reference sequence). This CDR3 region has 15 residues. The V end was cut by 4 bases, the J end by 5 bases, with 15 bases between. The CDR3 DNA reads as TGTGCCAGCAGCGACGGGACATTCTCGACCGGGGAGCTGTTTTTT. Protein: CASSDGTFSTGELFF.

V usage is TRBV5-6 and J usage is TRBJ1-2; no clear D gene. Germline V gives CDR1 SGHDT, CDR2 YYEEEE. V was shortened by 0 bases and J by 5 bases, with 23 bases between the two germline ends. CDR3 size: 18 residues. The CDR3 DNA reads as TGTGCCAGCAGCTTGGCTGGTGACCCTGTTCGGGGAATATATGGCTACACCTTC. Its protein is CASSLAGDPVRGIYGYTF.